Listed below are T cell receptor beta chains from one sample, sequenced in a study of T cell changes during pregnancy in multiple sclerosis. The protocol was immunoSEQ multiplex PCR, while the TCRdb copy is restricted to in-frame clones and leaves out a portion. The repertoire holds around 88,000 clones, with roughly 90% as singletons. The input for sequencing was peripheral blood, taken in the first trimester of pregnancy. All receptors come from a female donor with multiple sclerosis, enrolled in a pregnancy study. Both conserved end residues are part of each CDR3. Each record gives: J gene, V gene, D gene, clone size, CDR3 protein, CDR3 DNA. The D gene is left open where the match is weak. Size tells how often a clone was seen (once, few, many) or the class of an expanded clone, and some rows leave it out.

TRBJ2-7	TRBV28	TRBD2	NA	CASSRGGSSGEQYF	TGTGCCAGCAGTCGGGGGGGATCGTCGGGCGAGCAGTACTTC
TRBJ2-1	TRBV12-1	NA	NA	CANHPGVPKLYEQFF	TGTGCCAACCATCCCGGTGTACCTAAGCTCTATGAGCAGTTCTTC
TRBJ2-7	TRBV7-9	NA	NA	CASSLQQGSGEQYF	TGTGCCAGCAGCTTGCAACAGGGATCCGGGGAGCAGTACTTC
TRBJ1-4	TRBV2	TRBD1	NA	CASRDRGRGEKLFF	TGTGCCAGCAGGGACAGGGGGCGCGGTGAAAAACTGTTTTTT
TRBJ2-5	TRBV27	NA	NA	CASSHSGEQTQYF	TGTGCCAGCAGCCATAGCGGCGAGCAGACCCAGTACTTC
TRBJ2-2	TRBV9	TRBD2	NA	CASSGVAGGNTGELFF	TGTGCCAGCAGCGGTGTAGCGGGAGGGAACACCGGGGAGCTGTTTTTT
TRBJ1-1	TRBV2	NA	NA	CASSGQGAEAFF	TGTGCCAGCAGTGGACAAGGCGCTGAAGCTTTCTTT
TRBJ2-1	TRBV6-6	TRBD2	once	CASSTPGSGGYNEQFF	TGTGCCAGCAGTACACCGGGGAGCGGGGGGTACAATGAGCAGTTCTTC
TRBJ1-1	TRBV11-2	NA	NA	CASSLGPENTEAFF	TGTGCCAGCAGCTTAGGGCCAGAGAACACTGAAGCTTTCTTT
TRBJ2-6	TRBV7-9	NA	NA	CASTLSGANVLTF	TGTGCCAGCACTCTCTCTGGGGCCAACGTCCTGACTTTC
TRBJ1-2	TRBV7-8	NA	NA	CASSPKDDTGSRYTF	TGTGCCAGCAGCCCCAAGGACGATACAGGATCTCGCTACACCTTC
TRBJ1-2	TRBV5-4	TRBD1	once	CASSLGTGRTGYTF	TGTGCCAGCAGCTTGGGGACAGGGAGAACCGGCTACACCTTC
TRBJ1-2	TRBV28	NA	NA	CASRRTGSNGYTF	TGTGCCAGCAGGCGAACAGGGTCAAATGGCTACACCTTC
TRBJ1-4	TRBV2	NA	NA	CASRGRTGSNEKLFF	TGTGCCAGCAGGGGGCGAACAGGGAGTAATGAAAAACTGTTTTTT
TRBJ2-1	TRBV7-3	TRBD2	NA	CASSRGSGRALYNEQFF	TGTGCCAGCAGTAGGGGTAGCGGGAGGGCCCTCTACAATGAGCAGTTCTTC
TRBJ2-5	TRBV6-1	TRBD2	NA	CASSELRGGQETQYF	TGTGCCAGCAGTGAACTTCGCGGGGGCCAAGAGACCCAGTACTTC
TRBJ1-5	TRBV6-1	NA	NA	CASSPEVHQPQHF	TGTGCCAGCAGTCCGGAGGTCCATCAGCCCCAGCATTTT
TRBJ1-3	TRBV9	TRBD1	NA	CASSVAGTGVSGNTIYF	TGTGCCAGCAGCGTTGCCGGGACAGGGGTTTCTGGAAACACCATATATTTT
TRBJ2-7	TRBV28	NA	NA	CASSTGESSYEQYF	TGTGCCAGCAGTACGGGGGAGAGCTCCTACGAGCAGTACTTC
TRBJ1-1	TRBV4-1	TRBD1	NA	CASKEGAITEAFF	TGCGCCAGCAAGGAGGGGGCGATTACTGAAGCTTTCTTT
TRBJ1-5	TRBV23-1	NA	NA	CASSEQSPNQPQHF	TGCGCCAGCAGTGAACAGTCCCCGAATCAGCCCCAGCATTTT
TRBJ2-5	TRBV11-3	TRBD1	NA	CASSSDRARETQYF	TGTGCCAGCAGCTCCGACAGGGCGAGGGAGACCCAGTACTTC
TRBJ1-6	TRBV2	NA	NA	CASQGDNSPLHF	TGTGCCAGCCAGGGTGATAATTCACCCCTCCACTTT
TRBJ2-5	TRBV4-2	TRBD2	NA	CASSQVFGGRDGTRYF	TGTGCCAGCAGCCAAGTTTTCGGCGGGAGGGACGGGACCCGGTACTTC
TRBJ1-2	TRBV27	TRBD1	NA	CASSSRGQGWNYGYTF	TGTGCCAGCAGTTCTAGAGGACAGGGGTGGAACTATGGCTACACCTTC
TRBJ2-1	TRBV4-2	NA	NA	CASSQEGGGFGNEQFF	TGTGCCAGCAGCCAGGAGGGAGGGGGTTTTGGAAATGAGCAGTTCTTC
TRBJ2-6	TRBV4-1	TRBD1	NA	CASSQDSVQGQGVTGANVLTF	TGCGCCAGCAGCCAAGATTCCGTACAGGGACAGGGTGTTACTGGGGCCAACGTCCTGACTTTC